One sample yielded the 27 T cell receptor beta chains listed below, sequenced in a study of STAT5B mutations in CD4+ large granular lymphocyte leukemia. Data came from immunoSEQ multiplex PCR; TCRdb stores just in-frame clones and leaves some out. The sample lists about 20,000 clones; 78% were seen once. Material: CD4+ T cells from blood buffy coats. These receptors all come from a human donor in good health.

This chain's CDR3 is CASRPLRGQGSPLHF. As DNA, the CDR3 is TGTGCCAGCAGACCACTTAGGGGGCAGGGTTCACCCCTCCACTTT. The V call is TRBV27, the J call TRBJ1-6, with 7 nucleotides matching TRBD1. Looked up from germline, CDR1 is MNHEY and CDR2 is SMNVEV (reference sequence). The CDR3 is 15 residues long. V trimming: 6 bases; J trimming: 9 bases; junction bases outside the gene matches: 11.

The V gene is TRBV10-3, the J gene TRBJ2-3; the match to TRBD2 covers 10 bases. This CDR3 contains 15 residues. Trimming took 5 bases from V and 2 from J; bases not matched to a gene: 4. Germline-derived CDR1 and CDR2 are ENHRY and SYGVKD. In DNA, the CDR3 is TGTGCCATCAGTTCCGGACTAGCGGCCACAGATACGCAGTATTTT. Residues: CAISSGLAATDTQYF.

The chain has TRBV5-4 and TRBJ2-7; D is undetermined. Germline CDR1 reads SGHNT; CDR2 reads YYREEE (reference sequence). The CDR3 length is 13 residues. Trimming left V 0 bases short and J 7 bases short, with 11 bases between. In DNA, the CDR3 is TGTGCCAGCAGCTTGGATGGATTGGGTGAGCAGTACTTC. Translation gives CASSLDGLGEQYF.

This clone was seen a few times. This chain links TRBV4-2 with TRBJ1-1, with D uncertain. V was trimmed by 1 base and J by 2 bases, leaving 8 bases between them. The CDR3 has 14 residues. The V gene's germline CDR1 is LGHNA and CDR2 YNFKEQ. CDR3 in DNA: TGTGCCAGCAGCCAAGGGCGAGTCAACACTGAAGCTTTCTTT. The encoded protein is CASSQGRVNTEAFF.

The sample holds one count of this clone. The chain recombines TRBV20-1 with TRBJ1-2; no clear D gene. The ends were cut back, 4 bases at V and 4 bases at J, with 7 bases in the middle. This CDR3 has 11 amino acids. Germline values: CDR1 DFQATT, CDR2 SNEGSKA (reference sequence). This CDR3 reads CSATTGYGYTF. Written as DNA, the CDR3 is TGCAGTGCTACCACGGGCTATGGCTACACCTTC.

For the CDR3, the DNA is TGTGCCAGCAGTTACTCCCAGGGGGTCTCTGGAAACACCATATATTTT. Its protein is CASSYSQGVSGNTIYF. The rearrangement uses TRBV6-5 and TRBJ1-3; the match to TRBD1 covers 7 bases. Germline assignment: CDR1 MNHEY and CDR2 SVGAGI. Trimming took 0 bases from V and 0 from J; bases not matched to a gene: 2. The CDR3 has 16 amino acids.

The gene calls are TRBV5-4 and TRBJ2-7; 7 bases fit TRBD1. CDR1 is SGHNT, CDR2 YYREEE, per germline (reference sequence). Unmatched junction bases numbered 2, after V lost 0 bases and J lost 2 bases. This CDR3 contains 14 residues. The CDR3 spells CASSLDRGTYEQYF. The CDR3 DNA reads TGTGCCAGCAGCTTGGACAGGGGTACCTACGAGCAGTACTTC. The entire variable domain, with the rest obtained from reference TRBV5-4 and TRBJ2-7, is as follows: ETGVTQSPTHLIKTRGQQVTLRCSSQSGHNTVSWYQQALGQGPQFIFQYYREEENGRGNFPPRFSGLQFPNYSSELNVNALELDDSALYLCASSLDRGTYEQYFGPGTRLTVT.

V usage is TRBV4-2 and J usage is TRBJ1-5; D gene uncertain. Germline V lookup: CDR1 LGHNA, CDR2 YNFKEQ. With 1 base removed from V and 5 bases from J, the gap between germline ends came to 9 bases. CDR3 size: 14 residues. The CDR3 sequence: CASSQAQPDQPQHF. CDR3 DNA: TGTGCCAGCAGCCAAGCACAGCCGGATCAGCCCCAGCATTTT.

The CDR3 nucleotides are TGTGCCAGCAGTGGACGGACTAGTACTGGCTCCTACGAGCAGTACTTC. Protein sequence: CASSGRTSTGSYEQYF. The genes are TRBV6-1 and TRBJ2-7; TRBD2 matches at 7 bases. The CDR3 sequence is 16 residues long. The germline V gene has CDR1 MNHNS and CDR2 SASEGT. V lost 4 bases and J lost 0; bases outside the gene matches: 9.

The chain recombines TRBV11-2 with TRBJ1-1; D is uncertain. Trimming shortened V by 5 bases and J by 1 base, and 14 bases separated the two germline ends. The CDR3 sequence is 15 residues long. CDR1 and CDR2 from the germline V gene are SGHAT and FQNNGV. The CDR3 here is CASSTKTPSNTEAFF. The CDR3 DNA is TGTGCCAGCAGCACAAAGACACCGTCGAACACTGAAGCTTTCTTT.

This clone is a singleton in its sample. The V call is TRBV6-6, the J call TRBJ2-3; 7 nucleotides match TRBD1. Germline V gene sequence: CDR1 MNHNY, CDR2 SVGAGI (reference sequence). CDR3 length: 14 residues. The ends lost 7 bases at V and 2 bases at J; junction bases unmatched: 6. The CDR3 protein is CASTRGNPTDTQYF. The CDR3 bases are TGTGCCAGCACCAGGGGGAACCCCACAGATACGCAGTATTTT.

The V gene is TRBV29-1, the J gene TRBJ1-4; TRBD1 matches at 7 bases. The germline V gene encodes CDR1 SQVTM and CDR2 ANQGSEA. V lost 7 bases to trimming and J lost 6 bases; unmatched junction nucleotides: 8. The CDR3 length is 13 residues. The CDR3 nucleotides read TGCAGCGGGGTCAGGGGGTCAGATGAAAAACTGTTTTTT. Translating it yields CSGVRGSDEKLFF. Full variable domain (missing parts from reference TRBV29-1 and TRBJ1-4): SAVISQKPSRDICQRGTSLTIQCQVDSQVTMMFWYRQQPGQSLTLIATANQGSEATYESGFVIDKFPISRPNLTFSTLTVSNMSPEDSSIYLCSGVRGSDEKLFFGSGTQLSVL.

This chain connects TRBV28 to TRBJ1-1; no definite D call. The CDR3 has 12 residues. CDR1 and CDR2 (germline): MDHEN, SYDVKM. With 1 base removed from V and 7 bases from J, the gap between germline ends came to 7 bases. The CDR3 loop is CASSLFSGEAFF. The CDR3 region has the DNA TGTGCCAGCAGTTTATTTTCAGGTGAAGCTTTCTTT.

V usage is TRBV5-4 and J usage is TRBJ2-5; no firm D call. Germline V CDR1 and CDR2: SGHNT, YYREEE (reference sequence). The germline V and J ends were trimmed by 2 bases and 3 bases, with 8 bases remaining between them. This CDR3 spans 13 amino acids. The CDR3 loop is CASSFRGEETQYF. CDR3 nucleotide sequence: TGTGCCAGCAGCTTTCGTGGGGAAGAGACCCAGTACTTC.

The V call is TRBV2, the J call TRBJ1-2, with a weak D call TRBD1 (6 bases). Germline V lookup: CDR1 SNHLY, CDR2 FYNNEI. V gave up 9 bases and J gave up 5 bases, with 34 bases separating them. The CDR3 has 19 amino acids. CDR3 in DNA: TGTGCCAGAGAGAGCTCTGGGGGCGTCGGCGGTCTAGGGGTATATGGCTACACCTTC. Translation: CARESSGGVGGLGVYGYTF.

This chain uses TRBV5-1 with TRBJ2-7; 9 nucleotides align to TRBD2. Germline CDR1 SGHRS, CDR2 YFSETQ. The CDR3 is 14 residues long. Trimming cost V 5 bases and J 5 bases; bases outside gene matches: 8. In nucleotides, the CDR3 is TGCGCCAGCAGAGACCCTAGCGGGAACGACGAGCAGTACTTC. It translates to CASRDPSGNDEQYF. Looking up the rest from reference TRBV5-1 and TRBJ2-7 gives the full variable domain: KAGVTQTPRYLIKTRGQQVTLSCSPISGHRSVSWYQQTPGQGLQFLFEYFSETQRNKGNFPGRFSGRQFSNSRSEMNVSTLELGDSALYLCASRDPSGNDEQYFGPGTRLTVT.

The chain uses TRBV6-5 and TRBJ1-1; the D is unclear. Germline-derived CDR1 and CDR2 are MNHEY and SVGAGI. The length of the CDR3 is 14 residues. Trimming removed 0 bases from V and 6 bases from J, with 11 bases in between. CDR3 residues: CASSYSGSGPEAFF. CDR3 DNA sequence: TGTGCCAGCAGTTACTCGGGAAGTGGACCTGAAGCTTTCTTT.

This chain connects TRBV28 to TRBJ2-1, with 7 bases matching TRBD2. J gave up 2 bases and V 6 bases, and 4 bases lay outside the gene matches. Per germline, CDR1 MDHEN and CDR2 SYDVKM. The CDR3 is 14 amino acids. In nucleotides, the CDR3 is TGTGCCAGCAGGCGGACTAGAACCTACAATGAGCAGTTCTTC. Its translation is CASRRTRTYNEQFF.

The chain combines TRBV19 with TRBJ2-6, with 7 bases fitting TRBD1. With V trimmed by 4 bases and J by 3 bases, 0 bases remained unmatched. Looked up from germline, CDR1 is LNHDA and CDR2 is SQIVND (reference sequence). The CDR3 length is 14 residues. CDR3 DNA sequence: TGTGCCAGTAGTAGGACAGGTGGGGCCAACGTCCTGACTTTC. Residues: CASSRTGGANVLTF.

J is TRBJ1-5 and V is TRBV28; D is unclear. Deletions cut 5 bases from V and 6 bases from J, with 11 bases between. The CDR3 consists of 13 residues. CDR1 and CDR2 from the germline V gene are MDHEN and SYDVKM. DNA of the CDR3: TGTGCCAGCAGTCCCGAAACCCCTCAGCCCCAGCATTTT. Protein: CASSPETPQPQHF.

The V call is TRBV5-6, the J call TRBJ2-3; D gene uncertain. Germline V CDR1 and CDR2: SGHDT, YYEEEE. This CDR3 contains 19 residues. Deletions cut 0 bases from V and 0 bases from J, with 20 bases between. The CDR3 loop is CASSLAFRVRTSSTDTQYF. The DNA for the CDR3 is TGTGCCAGCAGCTTGGCTTTCCGGGTCAGAACTTCTAGCACAGATACGCAGTATTTT.

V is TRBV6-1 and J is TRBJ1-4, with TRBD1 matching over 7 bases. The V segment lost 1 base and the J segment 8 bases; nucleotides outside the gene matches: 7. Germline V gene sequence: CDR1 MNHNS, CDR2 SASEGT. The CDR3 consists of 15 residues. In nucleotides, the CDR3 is TGTGCCAGCAGTGAAGGAAGGGGGCGGACGGAAAAACTGTTTTTT. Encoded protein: CASSEGRGRTEKLFF.

CDR3 region: CASSLSRGVGPQHF. The CDR3 DNA is TGTGCCAGCAGTTTAAGCAGGGGTGTGGGGCCCCAGCATTTT. The chain joins TRBV28 to TRBJ1-5; possible D gene TRBD1, 6 bases. The germline V and J ends were trimmed by 2 bases and 9 bases, with 14 bases remaining between them. The CDR3 is 14 residues long. Germline assignment: CDR1 MDHEN and CDR2 SYDVKM.

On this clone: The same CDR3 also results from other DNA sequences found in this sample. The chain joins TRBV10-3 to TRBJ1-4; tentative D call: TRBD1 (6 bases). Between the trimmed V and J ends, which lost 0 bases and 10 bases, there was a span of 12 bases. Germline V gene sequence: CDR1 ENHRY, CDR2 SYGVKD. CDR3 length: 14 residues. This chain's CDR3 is CAISESTGGGKLFF. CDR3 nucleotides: TGTGCCATCAGTGAGTCGACAGGTGGGGGAAAACTGTTTTTT.

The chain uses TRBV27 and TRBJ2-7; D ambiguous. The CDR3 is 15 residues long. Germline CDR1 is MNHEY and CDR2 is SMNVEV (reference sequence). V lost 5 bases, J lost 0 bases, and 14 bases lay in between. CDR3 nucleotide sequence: TGTGCCAGCAGTGCCCGGTCCCACAGCTCCTACGAGCAGTACTTC. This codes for CASSARSHSSYEQYF.

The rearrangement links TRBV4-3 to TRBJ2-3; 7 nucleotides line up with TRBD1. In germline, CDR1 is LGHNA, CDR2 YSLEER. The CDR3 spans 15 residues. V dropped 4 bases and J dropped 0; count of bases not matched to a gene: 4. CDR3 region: CASSRGQASTDTQYF. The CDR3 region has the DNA TGCGCCAGCAGCCGCGGACAGGCTAGCACAGATACGCAGTATTTT.

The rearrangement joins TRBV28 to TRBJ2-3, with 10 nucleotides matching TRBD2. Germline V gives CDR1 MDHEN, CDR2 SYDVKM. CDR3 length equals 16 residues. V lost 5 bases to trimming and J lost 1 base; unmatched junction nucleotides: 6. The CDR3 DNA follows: TGTGCCAGCAGTCCCGACCTAGCGGGGGGCACAGATACGCAGTATTTT. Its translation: CASSPDLAGGTDTQYF.